This T cell receptor beta chain was found in a study of shared clonotypes between healthy human individuals. This CDR3 contains 15 residues. Germline V CDR1 and CDR2: GTSNPN, SVGIG (reference sequence). Trimming cost V 4 bases and J 1 base, with 17 bases left between them. Naive CD8 isolation took CD45RO-negative cells positively selected for CCR7 and excluded terminally differentiated effector memory CD45RA+ cells. Using immunoSEQ multiplex PCR, the repertoire was profiled, and TCRdb retains in-frame clones only, with some absent. Of over 800,000 clones detected, nearly 95% appear once; the ten largest clones hold 24%.

The receptor was derived from a man in his thirties or forties in good health. V gene TRBV30 combines with J gene TRBJ2-7; tentative D call: TRBD1 (5 bases). Specimen: naive CD8+ T cells sorted from blood. CDR3 residues: CAWNSGAGHSYEQYF. The CDR3 region has the DNA TGTGCCTGGAATAGTGGGGCAGGGCATTCCTACGAGCAGTACTTC.